The source of this TCR beta chain is a study of technical replicates of blood from several donors (dated by TCRdb to about 2017). As for this clone: Its specific antigen is unknown. No quality values exist for individual bases; no much larger clone is one base distant.

V drops 3 bases and J drops 3 bases, leaving 9 bases in between. From the cysteine up to the phenylalanine, the CDR3 has a length of 13 residues. Left in the record is the CDR3 DNA by itself, 39 bases read in frame from the first base. From a lookup of the germline V gene (reference sequence), CDR1 and CDR2 are PRHDT and FYEKMQ. Library construction relied on the immunoSEQ multiplex PCR assay. In its TCRdb copy, this immuneACCESS table keeps in-frame sequences only and misses some clones. Where compared with another copy, unresolved V genes explain less than half of these, and the others have no known cause. Present in this sample are 75,000 to 95,000 clones, just under 95% of which were seen just once. 0.39% of the sample goes to the ten largest clones.

The clonotype was recovered from a human donor in good health. The rearrangement joined TRBV13 to TRBJ2-7, with no reliable assignment of the D segment. Input material: T cells isolated from PBMCs. CDR3 loop: CASSLSVHYEQYF. The nucleotide sequence is TGTGCCAGCAGCTTGTCGGTCCACTACGAGCAGTACTTC. Extended through the reference TRBV13 and TRBJ2-7 proteins, this CDR3 yields the full variable domain: AAGVIQSPRHLIKEKRETATLKCYPIPRHDTVYWYQQGPGQDPQFLISFYEKMQSDKGSIPDRFSAQQFSDYHSELNMSSLELGDSALYFCASSLSVHYEQYFGPGTRLTVT.